Below, one TCR beta chain is given with its context. Its antigen is currently unknown. The data derive from a study of OX40 agonist ivuxolimab in advanced cancers. In the study overall: The study treated patients with ivuxolimab, an agonistic anti-OX40 (CD134) antibody. Melanoma, hepatocellular carcinoma, head and neck or renal cell cancer occurred in dose-escalation patients. Notes on the study in general: The 0.1-3.0 mg/kg partial responders had among the lowest clonal expansion.

The protocol was immunoSEQ multiplex PCR, while the TCRdb copy is restricted to in-frame clones and leaves out a portion. The repertoire consists of about 26,000 clones, with around 85% occurring once and the leading ten covering about 37%. There are 10 residues in the CDR3. Trimming stripped 4 bases from V and 6 bases from J, with 2 bases between. Per the germline V gene, CDR1 is SEHNR and CDR2 is FQNEAQ (reference sequence). This specimen consisted of CD4+ or CD8+ T cells sorted from blood, obtained in a trial of the OX40 agonist ivuxolimab. This receptor was identified in an adult with an advanced solid tumor such as melanoma, head and neck, liver or kidney cancer. The chain links TRBV7-9 to TRBJ2-3; D remains ambiguous. CDR3 region: CASSSDTQYF. CDR3 DNA: TGTGCCAGCAGCTCTGATACGCAGTATTTT. The entire variable domain, with the rest obtained from reference TRBV7-9 and TRBJ2-3, is as follows: DTGVSQNPRHKITKRGQNVTFRCDPISEHNRLYWYRQTLGQGPEFLTYFQNEAQLEKSRLLSDRFSAERPKGSFSTLEIQRTEQGDSAMYLCASSSDTQYFGPGTRLTVL.